This TCR beta chain originates from a study of blood T cell repertoires in COVID-19. The wider study: The study drew acute and convalescent COVID-19 samples from the United States, Italy and Spain. Sources were T cells, B-cell-depleted T cells, or PBMCs; the material itself was cDNA or gDNA.

CDR1 and CDR2 from the germline V gene are SGHVS and FNYEAQ. The CDR3 is 15 residues long. Trimming cost V 4 bases and J 5 bases; bases outside gene matches: 7. Methods used by the authors: Cell counts per sample came from amplifying reference gene primers. TCRdb keeps only in-frame clones here, not all; method: immunoSEQ multiplex PCR. V, J and clone size were drawn from that table, and D and trimming were deduced from the DNA. The table includes about 59,000 clones, 70% to 85% detected once. The specimen sequenced was peripheral blood. The receptor comes from a human donor in a cohort sampled during active COVID-19. V usage is TRBV7-6 and J usage is TRBJ1-1; 10 nucleotides line up with TRBD1. DNA for the CDR3: TGTGCCAGCAGCTATCAGACAGGGGGCGAGACTGAAGCTTTCTTT. Residues: CASSYQTGGETEAFF. The whole variable domain, remainder taken from reference TRBV7-6 and TRBJ1-1, is GAGVSQSPRYKVTKRGQDVALRCDPISGHVSLYWYRQALGQGPEFLTYFNYEAQQDKSGLPNDRFSAERPEGSISTLTIQRTEQRDSAMYRCASSYQTGGETEAFFGQGTRLTVV.